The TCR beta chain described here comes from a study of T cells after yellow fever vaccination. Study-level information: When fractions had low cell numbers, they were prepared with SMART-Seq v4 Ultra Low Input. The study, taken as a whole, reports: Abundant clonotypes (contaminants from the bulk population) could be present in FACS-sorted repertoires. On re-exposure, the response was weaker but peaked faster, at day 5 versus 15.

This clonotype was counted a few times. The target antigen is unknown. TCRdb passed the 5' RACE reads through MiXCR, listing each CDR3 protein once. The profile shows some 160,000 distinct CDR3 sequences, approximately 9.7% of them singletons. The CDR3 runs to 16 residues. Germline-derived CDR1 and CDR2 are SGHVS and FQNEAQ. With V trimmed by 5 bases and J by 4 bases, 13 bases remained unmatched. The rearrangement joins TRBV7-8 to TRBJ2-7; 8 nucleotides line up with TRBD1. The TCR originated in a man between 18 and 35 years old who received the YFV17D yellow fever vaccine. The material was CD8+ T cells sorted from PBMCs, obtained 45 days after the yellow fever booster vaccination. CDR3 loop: CASSPRTGMIRYEQYF. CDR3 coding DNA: TGTGCCAGCAGCCCCCGGACAGGGATGATCCGATACGAGCAGTACTTC.